This T cell receptor (beta chain) was obtained from a study of blood T cell repertoires in COVID-19. Overall study context: T cells, B-cell-depleted T cells, or PBMCs supplied cDNA or gDNA.

This clone appeared a single time. Trimming at V came to 0 bases and at J to 5 bases, leaving 4 bases not matched to a gene. The CDR3 totals 15 residues. The germline gives CDR1 LGHNA, CDR2 YSLEER. Per the original data handling: Estimates of nucleated cell counts were drawn from the amplification of reference gene primers. TCRdb keeps only in-frame clones here, not all; method: immunoSEQ multiplex PCR. The DNA was the basis for D and trimming; V, J and clone size are from that table. The sample has approximately 210,000 clones, around 83% seen once. Sequences were obtained from peripheral blood. The receptor was derived from a man in his fifties or sixties with active or convalescent COVID-19. The V gene is TRBV4-3, the J gene TRBJ2-7; 10 nucleotides line up with TRBD1. The CDR3: CASSQDEGTGDEQYF. CDR3 in DNA: TGCGCCAGCAGCCAAGATGAGGGGACAGGGGACGAGCAGTACTTC.